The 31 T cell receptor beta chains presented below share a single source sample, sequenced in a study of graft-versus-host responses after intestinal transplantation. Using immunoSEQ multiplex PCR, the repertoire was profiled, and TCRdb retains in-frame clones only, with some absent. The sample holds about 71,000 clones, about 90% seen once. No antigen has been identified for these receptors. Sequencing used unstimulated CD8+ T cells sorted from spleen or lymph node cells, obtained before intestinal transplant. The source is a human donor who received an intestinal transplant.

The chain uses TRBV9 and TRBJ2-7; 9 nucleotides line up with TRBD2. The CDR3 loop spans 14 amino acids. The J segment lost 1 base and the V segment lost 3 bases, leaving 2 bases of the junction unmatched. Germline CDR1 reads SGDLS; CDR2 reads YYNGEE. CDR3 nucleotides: TGTGCCAGCAGCGGTAGCGGGGGTTCCTACGAGCAGTACTTC. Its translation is CASSGSGGSYEQYF. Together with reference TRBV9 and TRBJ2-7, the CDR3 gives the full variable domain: DSGVTQTPKHLITATGQRVTLRCSPRSGDLSVYWYQQSLDQGLQFLIQYYNGEERAKGNILERFSAQQFPDLHSELNLSSLELGDSALYFCASSGSGGSYEQYFGPGTRLTVT.

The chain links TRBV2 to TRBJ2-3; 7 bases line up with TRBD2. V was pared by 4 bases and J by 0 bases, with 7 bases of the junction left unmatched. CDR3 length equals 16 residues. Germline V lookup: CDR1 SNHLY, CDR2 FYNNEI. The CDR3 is CASSGPGGGSTDTQYF. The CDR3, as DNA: TGTGCCAGCAGTGGGCCTGGCGGGGGAAGCACAGATACGCAGTATTTT.

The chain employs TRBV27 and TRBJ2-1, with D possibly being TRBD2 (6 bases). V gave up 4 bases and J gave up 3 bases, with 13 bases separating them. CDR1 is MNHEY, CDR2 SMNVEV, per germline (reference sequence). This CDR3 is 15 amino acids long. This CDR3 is CASSSGRGNYNEQFF. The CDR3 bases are TGTGCCAGCAGTTCGGGGCGGGGAAACTACAATGAGCAGTTCTTC.

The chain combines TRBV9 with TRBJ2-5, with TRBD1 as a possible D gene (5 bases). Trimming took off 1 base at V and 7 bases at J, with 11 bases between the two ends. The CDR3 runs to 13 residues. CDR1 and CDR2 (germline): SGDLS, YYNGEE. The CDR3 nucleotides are TGTGCCAGCAGCGTATCTGGGGCTGGGACCCAGTACTTC. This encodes CASSVSGAGTQYF.

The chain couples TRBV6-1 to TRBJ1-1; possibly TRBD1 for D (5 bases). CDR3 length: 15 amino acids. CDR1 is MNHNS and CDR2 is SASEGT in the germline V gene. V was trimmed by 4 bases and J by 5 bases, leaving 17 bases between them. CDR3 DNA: TGTGCCAGCAGTGCACTGAGTACCGGGGGGACTGAAGCTTTCTTT. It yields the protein CASSALSTGGTEAFF.

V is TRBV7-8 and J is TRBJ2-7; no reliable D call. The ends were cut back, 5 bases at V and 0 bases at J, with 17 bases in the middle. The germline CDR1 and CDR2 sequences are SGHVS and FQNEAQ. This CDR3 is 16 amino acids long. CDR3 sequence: CASSRVVAASSYEQYF. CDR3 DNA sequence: TGTGCCAGCAGCCGTGTCGTGGCGGCGAGCTCCTACGAGCAGTACTTC.

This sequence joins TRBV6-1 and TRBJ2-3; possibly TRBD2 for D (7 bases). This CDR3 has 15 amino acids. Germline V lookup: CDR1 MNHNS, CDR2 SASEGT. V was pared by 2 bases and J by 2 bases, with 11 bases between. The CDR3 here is CASSERGDITDTQYF. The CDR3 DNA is TGTGCCAGCAGTGAACGGGGGGACATCACAGATACGCAGTATTTT.

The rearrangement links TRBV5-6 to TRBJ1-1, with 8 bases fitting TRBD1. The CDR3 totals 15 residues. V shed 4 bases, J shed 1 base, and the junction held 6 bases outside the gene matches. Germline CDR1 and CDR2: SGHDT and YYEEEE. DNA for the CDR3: TGTGCCAGCAGCCCAGGACAGGGAGAGAACACTGAAGCTTTCTTT. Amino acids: CASSPGQGENTEAFF.

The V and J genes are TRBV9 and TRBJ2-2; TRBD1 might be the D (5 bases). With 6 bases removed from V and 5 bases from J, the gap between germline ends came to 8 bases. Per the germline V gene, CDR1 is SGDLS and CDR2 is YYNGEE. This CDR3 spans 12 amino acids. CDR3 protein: CASNPGTGELFF. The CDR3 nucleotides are TGTGCCAGCAACCCAGGGACCGGGGAGCTGTTTTTT.

CDR3 protein: CASSLEVWDSYEQYF. CDR3 sequence (DNA): TGTGCCAGCAGCTTAGAGGTATGGGACAGCTACGAGCAGTACTTC. V gene TRBV7-6 combines with J gene TRBJ2-7; 7 positions agree with TRBD1. Germline trimming cut 1 base from V and 3 bases from J; bases unmatched to any gene: 6. From germline, CDR1 is SGHVS and CDR2 FNYEAQ. This CDR3 has 15 amino acids.

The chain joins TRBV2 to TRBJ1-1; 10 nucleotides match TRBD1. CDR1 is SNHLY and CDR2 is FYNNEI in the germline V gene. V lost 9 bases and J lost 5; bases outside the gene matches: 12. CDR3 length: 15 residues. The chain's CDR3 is CASRIPGTGDTEAFF. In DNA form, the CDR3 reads TGTGCCAGTAGAATACCCGGGACAGGGGATACTGAAGCTTTCTTT.

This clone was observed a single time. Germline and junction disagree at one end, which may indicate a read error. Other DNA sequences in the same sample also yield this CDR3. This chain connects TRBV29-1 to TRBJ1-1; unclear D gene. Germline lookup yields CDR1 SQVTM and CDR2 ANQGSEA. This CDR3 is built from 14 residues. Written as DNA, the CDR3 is TGCAGCGTTGACCCCCGCGACATCAAGGCTGAAGCTTTTTTT. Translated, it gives CSVDPRDIKAEAFF.

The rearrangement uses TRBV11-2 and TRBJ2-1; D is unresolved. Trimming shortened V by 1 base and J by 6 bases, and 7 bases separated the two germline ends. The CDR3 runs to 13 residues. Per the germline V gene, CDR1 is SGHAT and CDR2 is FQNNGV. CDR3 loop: CASSLGASNEQFF. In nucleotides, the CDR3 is TGTGCCAGCAGCTTAGGGGCTTCCAATGAGCAGTTCTTC.

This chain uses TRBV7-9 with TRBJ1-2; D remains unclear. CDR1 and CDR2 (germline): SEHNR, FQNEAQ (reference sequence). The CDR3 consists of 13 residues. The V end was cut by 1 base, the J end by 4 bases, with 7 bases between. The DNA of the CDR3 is TGTGCCAGCAGCTTAGGGGCAGCCTATGGCTACACCTTC. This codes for CASSLGAAYGYTF.

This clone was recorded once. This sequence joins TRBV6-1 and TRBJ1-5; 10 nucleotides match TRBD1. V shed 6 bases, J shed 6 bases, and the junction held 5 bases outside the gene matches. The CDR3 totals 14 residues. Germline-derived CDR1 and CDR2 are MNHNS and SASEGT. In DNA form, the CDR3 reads TGTGCCAGCAGGGGGACAGGGGACCGTCAGCCCCAGCATTTT. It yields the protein CASRGTGDRQPQHF.

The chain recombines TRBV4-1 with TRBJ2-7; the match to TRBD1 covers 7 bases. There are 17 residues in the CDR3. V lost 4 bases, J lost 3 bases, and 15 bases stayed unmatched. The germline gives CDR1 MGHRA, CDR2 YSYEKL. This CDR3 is CASSPEPPGTEFYEQYF. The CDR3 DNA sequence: TGCGCCAGCAGCCCAGAGCCCCCCGGGACAGAATTCTACGAGCAGTACTTC.

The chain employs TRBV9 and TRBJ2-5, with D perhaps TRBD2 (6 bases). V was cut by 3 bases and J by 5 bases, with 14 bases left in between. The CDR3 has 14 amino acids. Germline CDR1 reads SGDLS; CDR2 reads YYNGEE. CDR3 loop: CASSAGDRGETQYF. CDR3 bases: TGTGCCAGCAGCGCCGGGGACCGGGGGGAGACCCAGTACTTC.

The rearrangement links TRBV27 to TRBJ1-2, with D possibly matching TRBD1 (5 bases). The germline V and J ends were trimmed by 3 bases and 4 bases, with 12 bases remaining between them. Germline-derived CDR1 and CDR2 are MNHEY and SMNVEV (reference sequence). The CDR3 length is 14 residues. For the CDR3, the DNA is TGTGCCAGCAGTTTTGGTGGGGCGGCCTATGGCTACACCTTC. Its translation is CASSFGGAAYGYTF.

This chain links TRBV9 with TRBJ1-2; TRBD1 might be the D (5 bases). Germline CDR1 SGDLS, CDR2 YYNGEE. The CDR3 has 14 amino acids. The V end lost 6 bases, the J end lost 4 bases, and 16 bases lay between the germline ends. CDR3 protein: CASTPWGDGYGYTF. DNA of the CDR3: TGTGCCAGCACCCCTTGGGGGGACGGCTATGGCTACACCTTC.

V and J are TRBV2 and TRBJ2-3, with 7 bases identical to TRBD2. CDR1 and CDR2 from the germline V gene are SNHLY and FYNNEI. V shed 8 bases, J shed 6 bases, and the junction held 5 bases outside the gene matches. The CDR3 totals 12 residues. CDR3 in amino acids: CASQRGGDTQYF. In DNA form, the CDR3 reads TGTGCCAGCCAGCGGGGCGGGGATACGCAGTATTTT. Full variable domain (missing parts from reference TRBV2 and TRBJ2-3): EPEVTQTPSHQVTQMGQEVILRCVPISNHLYFYWYRQILGQKVEFLVSFYNNEISEKSEIFDDQFSVERPDGSNFTLKIRSTKLEDSAMYFCASQRGGDTQYFGPGTRLTVL.

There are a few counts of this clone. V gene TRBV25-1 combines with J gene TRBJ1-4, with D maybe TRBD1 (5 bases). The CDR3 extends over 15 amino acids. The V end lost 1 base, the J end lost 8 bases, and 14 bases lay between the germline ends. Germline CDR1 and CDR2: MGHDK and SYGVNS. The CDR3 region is CASSEFGGALEKLFF. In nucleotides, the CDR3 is TGTGCCAGCAGTGAATTTGGCGGGGCGCTGGAAAAACTGTTTTTT. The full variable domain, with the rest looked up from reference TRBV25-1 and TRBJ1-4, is EADIYQTPRYLVIGTGKKITLECSQTMGHDKMYWYQQDPGMELHLIHYSYGVNSTEKGDLSSESTVSRIRTEHFPLTLESARPSHTSQYLCASSEFGGALEKLFFGSGTQLSVL.

CDR3 nucleotide sequence: TGCGCCAGCAGCGAAACCAGGGATAGCAATCAGCCCCAGCATTTT. Encoded protein: CASSETRDSNQPQHF. The V and J genes are TRBV4-1 and TRBJ1-5, with D possibly being TRBD1 (5 bases). Germline lookup yields CDR1 MGHRA and CDR2 YSYEKL. The CDR3 covers 15 residues. V dropped 5 bases and J dropped 0 bases, with 11 bases sitting between them.

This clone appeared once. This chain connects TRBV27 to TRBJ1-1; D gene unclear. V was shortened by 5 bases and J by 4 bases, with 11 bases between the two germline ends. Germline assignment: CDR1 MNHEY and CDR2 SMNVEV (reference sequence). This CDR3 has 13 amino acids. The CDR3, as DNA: TGTGCCAGCAGTAACACAGCGGTCACTGAAGCTTTCTTT. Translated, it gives CASSNTAVTEAFF.

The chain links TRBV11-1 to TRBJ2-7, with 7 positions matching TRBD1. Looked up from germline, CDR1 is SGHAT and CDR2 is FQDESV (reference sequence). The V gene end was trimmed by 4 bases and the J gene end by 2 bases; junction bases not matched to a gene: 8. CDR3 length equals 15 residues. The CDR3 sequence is CASSSTGVSAYEQYF. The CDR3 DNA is TGTGCCAGCAGCTCTACAGGGGTATCGGCCTACGAGCAGTACTTC.

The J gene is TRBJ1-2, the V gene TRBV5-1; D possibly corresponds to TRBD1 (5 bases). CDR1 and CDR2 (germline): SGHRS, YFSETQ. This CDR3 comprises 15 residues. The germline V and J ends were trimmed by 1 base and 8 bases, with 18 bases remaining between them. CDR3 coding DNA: TGCGCCAGCAGCTTGATGGGGGACGGCCGGGGGGGCTACACCTTC. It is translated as CASSLMGDGRGGYTF.

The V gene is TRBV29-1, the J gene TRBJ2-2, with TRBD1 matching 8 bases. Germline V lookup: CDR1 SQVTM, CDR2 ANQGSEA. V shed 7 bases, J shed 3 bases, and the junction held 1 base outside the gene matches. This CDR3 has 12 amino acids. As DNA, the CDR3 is TGCAGCGCGACAGGGGACACCGGGGAGCTGTTTTTT. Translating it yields CSATGDTGELFF.

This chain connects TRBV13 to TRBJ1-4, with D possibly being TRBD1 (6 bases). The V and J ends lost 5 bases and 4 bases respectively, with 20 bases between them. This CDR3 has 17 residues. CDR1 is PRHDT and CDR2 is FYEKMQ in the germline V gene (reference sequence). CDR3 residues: CASSLRGAYLDNEKLFF. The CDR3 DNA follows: TGTGCCAGCAGCCTCCGGGGGGCATATCTGGATAATGAAAAACTGTTTTTT.

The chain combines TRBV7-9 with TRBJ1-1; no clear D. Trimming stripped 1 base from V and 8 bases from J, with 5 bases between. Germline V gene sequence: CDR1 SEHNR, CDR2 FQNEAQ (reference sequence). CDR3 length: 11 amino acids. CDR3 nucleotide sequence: TGTGCCAGCAGCTTAGTACAGGAAGCTTTCTTT. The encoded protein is CASSLVQEAFF.

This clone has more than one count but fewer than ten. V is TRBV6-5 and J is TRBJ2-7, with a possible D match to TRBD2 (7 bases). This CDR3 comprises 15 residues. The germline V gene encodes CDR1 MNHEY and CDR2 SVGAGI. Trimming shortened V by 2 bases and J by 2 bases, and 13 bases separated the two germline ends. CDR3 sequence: CASSYGGEGAYEQYF. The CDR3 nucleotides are TGTGCCAGCAGTTACGGGGGGGAGGGGGCCTACGAGCAGTACTTC.

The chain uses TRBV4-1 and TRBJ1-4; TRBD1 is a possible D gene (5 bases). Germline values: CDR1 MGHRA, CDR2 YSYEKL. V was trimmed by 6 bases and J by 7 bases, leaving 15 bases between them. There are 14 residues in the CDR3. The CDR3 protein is CASRGTLGGEKLFF. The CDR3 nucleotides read TGCGCCAGCAGAGGGACTTTAGGTGGTGAAAAACTGTTTTTT.

DNA of the CDR3: TGTGCCATCGCATCCAGGGGGAACACTGAAGCTTTCTTT. Translation gives CAIASRGNTEAFF. The chain has TRBV10-3 and TRBJ1-1, with D perhaps matching TRBD1 (6 bases). The V end lost 8 bases, the J end lost 1 base, and 11 bases lay between the germline ends. Germline V gives CDR1 ENHRY, CDR2 SYGVKD. The CDR3 loop spans 13 amino acids.